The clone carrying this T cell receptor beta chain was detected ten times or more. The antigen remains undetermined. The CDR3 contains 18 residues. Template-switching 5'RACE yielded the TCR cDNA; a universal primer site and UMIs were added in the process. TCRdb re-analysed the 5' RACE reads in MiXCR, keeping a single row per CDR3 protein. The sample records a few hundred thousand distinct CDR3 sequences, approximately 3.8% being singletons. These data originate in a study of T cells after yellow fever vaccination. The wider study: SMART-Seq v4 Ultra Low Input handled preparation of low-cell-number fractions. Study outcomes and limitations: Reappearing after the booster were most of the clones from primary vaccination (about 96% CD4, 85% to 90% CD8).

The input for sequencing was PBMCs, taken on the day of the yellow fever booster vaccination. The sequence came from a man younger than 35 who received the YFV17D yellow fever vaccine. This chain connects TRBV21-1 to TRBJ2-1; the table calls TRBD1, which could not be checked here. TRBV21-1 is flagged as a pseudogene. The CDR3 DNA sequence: TGTGCCAGCATCGTAAAACGGGGGGGCCCCACCCACTACAATGAGCAGTTCTTC. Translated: CASIVKRGGPTHYNEQFF.